This T cell receptor beta chain came from a study of CXCR4 blockade with PD-1 therapy in pancreatic cancer (dated by TCRdb to 2018 to 2020). Context from the whole study: The study analyzed resected pancreatic ductal adenocarcinoma using multiplex immunohistochemistry and TCRbeta immunosequencing, along with ex vivo slice culture to test PD-1 and CXCR4 blockade. Two geographically distinct regions were TCR-sequenced from each of roughly six tumors to assess intratumoral heterogeneity. The study at large found these results: Amino acid clone frequency correlated strongly with the number of distinct nucleotide rearrangements encoding it, suggesting convergent selection by common tumor antigens. Tumors showed clonal expansion, with mean productive clonality about 0.14 versus 0.054 in healthy blood, but clonality did not correlate with survival. Only TCRbeta chains were sequenced, so true antigen-specificity overlap of convergent dominant clones remained unconfirmed pending paired alpha-beta single-cell sequencing.

To note about this clone: There is no known antigen for this receptor. Per-nucleotide qualities are absent, and no much larger clonotype sits a single base away.

The archived tumor blocks were obtained from patients to whom no neoadjuvant therapy had been administered before resection. For the preserved-tissue arm, the study drew on 30 to 35 surgical resection samples taken from 20 to 25 pancreatic ductal adenocarcinoma patients who had not been treated previously. DNA for the resection arm was extracted from ten 5-micron curls of FFPE tumor cut next to the multiplex immunohistochemistry slide. Extracted DNA was used for immunosequencing of TCRbeta CDR3 regions with the immunoSEQ Assay at Adaptive Biotechnologies. Processing in the source paper ran as follows. To measure the absolute abundance of each unique TCRbeta CDR3, the sequences were collapsed and filtered. Clonality was calculated as 1 minus Pielou's evenness, with only productive in-frame rearrangements included in the computation. Regional overlap was evaluated by tracking the top 100 nucleotide rearrangements across paired samples, and paired versus unrelated samples were compared using the Morisita index. The immunoSEQ Rearrangement Details tool was used to assess whether nucleotide rearrangements converged onto identical amino acid sequences. This immuneACCESS table, as held by TCRdb, lists in-frame sequences with V and J called but not all clones. Of the missing ones, under half trace to an unresolved V gene in checked studies; the others have no known cause. From that table come the V and J calls and clone size; the DNA was used to work out D and trimming. A total of some 3,300 clones appear in this sample, less than 50% of them only once. Roughly a sixth of the sample is in the top ten clones.

The germline V gene supplies CDR1 KGHSH and CDR2 LQKENI. Trimming removed 3 bases from V and 4 bases from J, leaving 15 bases between the germline ends. From the cysteine through the phenylalanine, the CDR3 covers 16 amino acids. Only the CDR3 DNA stays, 48 bases, in frame from base 1. The chain employs TRBV18 and TRBJ1-4; TRBD1 could be the D gene, as 5 bases match. Material: tumor tissue. The clonotype was recovered from a human donor with pancreatic ductal adenocarcinoma. Read as DNA, the sequence is TGTGCCAGCTCACCGAAACAGGCTACCTTTAATGAAAAACTGTTTTTT. The resulting protein is CASSPKQATFNEKLFF.